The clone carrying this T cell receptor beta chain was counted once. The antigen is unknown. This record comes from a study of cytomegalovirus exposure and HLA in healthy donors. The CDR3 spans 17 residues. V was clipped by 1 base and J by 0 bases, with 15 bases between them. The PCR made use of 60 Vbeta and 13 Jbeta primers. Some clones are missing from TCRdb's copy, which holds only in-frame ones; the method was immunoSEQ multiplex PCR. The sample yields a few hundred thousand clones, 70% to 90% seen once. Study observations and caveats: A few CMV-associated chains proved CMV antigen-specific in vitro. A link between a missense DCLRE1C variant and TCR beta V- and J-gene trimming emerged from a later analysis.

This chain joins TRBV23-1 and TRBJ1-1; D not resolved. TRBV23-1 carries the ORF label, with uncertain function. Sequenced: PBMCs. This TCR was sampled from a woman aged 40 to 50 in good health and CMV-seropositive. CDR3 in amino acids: CASSQFPDTVMNTEAFF. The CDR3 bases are TGCGCCAGCAGTCAATTTCCTGATACAGTTATGAACACTGAAGCTTTCTTT.